The present entry profiles one TCR beta chain with its context. The record originates from a study of blood T cell repertoires in COVID-19. Study-level background: COVID-19 samples from acute and convalescent phases originated in the United States, Italy and Spain.

The V gene's germline CDR1 is SGHRS and CDR2 YFSETQ. CDR3 size: 16 residues. V lost 2 bases and J lost 1; bases outside the gene matches: 3. Sequenced by immunoSEQ multiplex PCR; TCRdb stores in-frame clones only, minus some. Of 70,000 to 75,000 clones listed, just over 90% are singletons. The chain is built from TRBV5-1 and TRBJ2-3; 11 positions agree with TRBD2. Material for sequencing was peripheral blood. This TCR was recovered from a woman under 30 with acute or convalescent COVID-19. This CDR3 is CASSFLSGRGTDTQYF. The CDR3 DNA sequence: TGCGCCAGCAGCTTCCTTAGCGGGAGGGGCACAGATACGCAGTATTTT.